The TCR beta chain described here comes from a study of CD8 T cells in ankylosing spondylitis. CDR3 length equals 14 residues. The junction had 9 bases not matched to a gene; V was cut back by 7 bases and J by 5 bases. Germline lookup yields CDR1 ENHRY and CDR2 SYGVKD. This clonotype was seen only once. TCRdb called the 5' RACE reads again in MiXCR, with one record for every CDR3 protein. In the table there are roughly 200,000 distinct CDR3 sequences, around 24% of which are singletons. Input material: blood, either unsorted or a sorted T cell fraction (not recorded which). The sequence was collected from a male donor with ankylosing spondylitis or in good health (not recorded which). The J gene is TRBJ1-1, the V gene TRBV10-3, with 8 bases identical to TRBD1. CDR3 residues: CAIKLTGEGTEAFF. Written as DNA, the CDR3 is TGTGCCATCAAACTGACAGGGGAAGGGACTGAAGCTTTCTTT.